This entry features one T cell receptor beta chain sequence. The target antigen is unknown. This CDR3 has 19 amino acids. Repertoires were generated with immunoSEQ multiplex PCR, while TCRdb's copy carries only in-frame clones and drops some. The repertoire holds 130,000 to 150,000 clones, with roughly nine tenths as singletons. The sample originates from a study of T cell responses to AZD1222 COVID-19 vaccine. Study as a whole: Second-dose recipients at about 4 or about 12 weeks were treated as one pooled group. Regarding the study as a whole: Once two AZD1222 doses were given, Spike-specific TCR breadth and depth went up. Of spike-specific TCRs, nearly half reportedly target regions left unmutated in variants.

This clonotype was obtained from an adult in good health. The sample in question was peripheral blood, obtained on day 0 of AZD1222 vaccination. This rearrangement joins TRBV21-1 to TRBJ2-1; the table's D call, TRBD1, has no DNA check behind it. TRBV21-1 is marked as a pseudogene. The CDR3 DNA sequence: TGTGCCAGCAGCGACGAAATTCCCCAGGGGTGGGTCGGAAACAATGAGCAGTTCTTC. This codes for CASSDEIPQGWVGNNEQFF.